Listed here are 10 T cell receptor beta chains from one sample, sequenced in a study of immune characterization of retroperitoneal liposarcoma. TCRdb fed the PCR reads into MiXCR, producing one record per CDR3 protein. The repertoire holds more than 9,500 distinct CDR3 sequences, approximately 26% seen once, with approximately 9.7% in the top ten. Sequenced sample: tumor tissue. These receptors came from a female donor with retroperitoneal liposarcoma.

This clonotype was seen once. The rearrangement uses TRBV5-1 and TRBJ1-2; D is ambiguous. Germline V gene sequence: CDR1 SGHRS, CDR2 YFSETQ. This CDR3 spans 13 amino acids. The germline V and J ends were trimmed by 4 bases and 5 bases, with 12 bases remaining between them. The CDR3, as DNA: TGCGCCAGCAGCCCCGGGGTAACATATGGCTACACCTTC. It yields the protein CASSPGVTYGYTF. Complete variable domain (other parts from reference TRBV5-1 and TRBJ1-2): KAGVTQTPRYLIKTRGQQVTLSCSPISGHRSVSWYQQTPGQGLQFLFEYFSETQRNKGNFPGRFSGRQFSNSRSEMNVSTLELGDSALYLCASSPGVTYGYTFGSGTRLTVV.

The chain couples TRBV6-1 to TRBJ2-1; D unclear. Germline loops: CDR1 MNHNS, CDR2 SASEGT. The CDR3 contains 12 residues. The V end lost 3 bases, the J end lost 13 bases, and 13 bases lay between the germline ends. The CDR3 loop is CASSDHDRTQFF. CDR3 DNA sequence: TGTGCCAGCAGTGACCACGACCGGACCCAGTTCTTC.

In this sample, this clonotype turned up once. The chain joins TRBV27 to TRBJ2-3, with TRBD1 matching over 8 bases. Gene TRBJ2-7 matches the end of the DNA better, so the J call may be wrong. This CDR3 has 13 residues. Germline values: CDR1 MNHEY, CDR2 SMNVEV (reference sequence). The CDR3 reads CASSYTGGNEQYF. The DNA for the CDR3 is TGTGCCAGCAGTTATACAGGGGGAAACGAGCAGTACTTC.

This clonotype was counted ten times or more. The V and J genes are TRBV10-3 and TRBJ2-2, with D perhaps matching TRBD2 (5 bases). The V gene's germline CDR1 is ENHRY and CDR2 SYGVKD. The CDR3 is made up of 15 amino acids. Trimming removed 3 bases from V and 8 bases from J, with 16 bases in between. The CDR3 DNA sequence: TGTGCCATCAGTGAAGGATTTGATAGCGTAGGGGAGCTGTTTTTT. Translating gives CAISEGFDSVGELFF.

This clonotype was recorded many times. The V and J genes are TRBV12-3 or TRBV12-4 and TRBJ2-1, with TRBD2 matching 8 bases. V dropped 3 bases and J dropped 1; count of bases not matched to a gene: 2. The CDR3 loop spans 15 amino acids. This chain's CDR3 is CASSLGGGSYNEQFF. The CDR3 bases are TGTGCCAGCAGTTTGGGCGGGGGGTCCTACAATGAGCAGTTCTTC.

This clonotype showed up just a few times. The chain couples TRBV7-2 to TRBJ2-5, with 13 bases identical to TRBD2. Trimming at V came to 5 bases and at J to 8 bases, leaving 5 bases not matched to a gene. CDR1 and CDR2 (germline): SGHTA, FQGNSA. The CDR3 contains 14 residues. CDR3 DNA: TGTGCCAGCAGCGCGGGACTAGCGGGGAACACCCAGTACTTC. Protein: CASSAGLAGNTQYF.

The V call is TRBV7-6, the J call TRBJ2-2; possible D gene TRBD1, 6 bases. V shed 7 bases and J shed 5 bases, with 11 bases lying between them. Germline V gene data show CDR1 as SGHVS and CDR2 as FNYEAQ. The CDR3 is 13 amino acids. The CDR3 spells CASTPRGTGELFF. The CDR3 nucleotides are TGTGCCAGCACACCCAGGGGTACCGGGGAGCTGTTTTTT.

The chain joins TRBV6-1 to TRBJ1-2, with 7 bases matching TRBD1. Germline CDR1 MNHNS, CDR2 SASEGT. The CDR3 totals 14 residues. Trimming cost V 0 bases and J 6 bases; bases outside gene matches: 4. CDR3 sequence reads: CASSEAGQLNGYTF. DNA of the CDR3: TGTGCCAGCAGTGAAGCGGGACAGCTAAATGGCTACACCTTC.

This clonotype counts as medium-sized. The chain is built from TRBV6-1 and TRBJ2-1; 11 bases map to TRBD1. The germline gives CDR1 MNHNS, CDR2 SASEGT. After removal of 3 bases from V and 13 bases from J, the junction contained 14 bases not matched to a gene. This CDR3 region has 16 residues. The CDR3 DNA sequence: TGTGCCAGCAGTGACCCGAGGGACAGGGGGGAAGAGACCCAGTTCTTC. Its translation: CASSDPRDRGEETQFF.

In its sample, this clonotype was seen many times. The gene calls are TRBV7-8 and TRBJ2-5; D is possibly TRBD1 (5 bases). Per the germline V gene, CDR1 is SGHVS and CDR2 is FQNEAQ. V was trimmed by 2 bases and J by 5 bases, leaving 27 bases between them. The CDR3 has 19 amino acids. Here the CDR3 reads CASSLSRRVTVLVSETQYF. The CDR3 region has the DNA TGTGCCAGCAGCTTAAGTCGCAGGGTGACCGTTTTGGTTAGTGAGACCCAGTACTTC.